This T cell receptor (beta chain) was recorded in a study of CD8+CD57+ T cells in acquired aplastic anemia. Looking at the study overall: Mean DNA quantity obtained from sorted CD4+ and CD8+ cells was about 3.2 ug. Study observations and caveats: Overlapping CD8+ CDR3 repertoires of patients and controls contained approximately 28 shared sequences. Between the patient and control groups, CD8+ Simpson's diversity did not differ significantly.

TCR beta VDJ and CDR3 were profiled, and genomic DNA was the template. TCRdb analysed the reads with MiXCR anew, one entry per CDR3 protein. The table lists 250,000 to 300,000 distinct CDR3 sequences, 50% to 70% of them singletons. In this sample, this clonotype turned up a few times. Its target is unknown. This clone may be a read error of a much larger clone one base away. CDR1 is SGDLS and CDR2 is YYNGEE in the germline V gene. This CDR3 has 18 amino acids. The ends lost 5 bases at V and 8 bases at J; junction bases unmatched: 23. This clonotype was obtained from a human donor with severe aplastic anemia or a healthy control (not recorded which). Sequenced input: sorted CD4+, CD8+, or CD8+CD57+ T cells (not recorded which) from PBMCs. The chain links TRBV9 to TRBJ2-3; 7 nucleotides agree with TRBD2. The chain's CDR3 is CASSFPPAVGGGRGTQYF. The CDR3 DNA is TGTGCCAGCAGTTTCCCCCCGGCTGTTGGCGGGGGACGAGGTACGCAGTATTTT.